The 30 T cell receptor beta chains below come from one sample, sequenced in a study of shared clonotypes between healthy human individuals. Sequencing was performed with immunoSEQ multiplex PCR; in TCRdb, only in-frame clones are kept and a portion is missing. The table shows more than 1,200,000 clones, with about 98.5% occurring only once. The sample taken for sequencing was naive CD4+ T cells sorted from blood. Subset meaning: CD45RA+ positively selected. All receptors come from a man aged 25 to 40 in good health.

The chain carries TRBV18 and TRBJ1-1; no firm D call. Trimming shortened V by 3 bases and J by 0 bases, and 17 bases separated the two germline ends. The CDR3 has 17 amino acids. Per germline, CDR1 KGHSH and CDR2 LQKENI. The CDR3 coding sequence is TGTGCCAGCTCACCGGATAAGGGATCCTTATTGAACACTGAAGCTTTCTTT. Translating gives CASSPDKGSLLNTEAFF.

The chain employs TRBV5-4 and TRBJ2-7; no definite D call. Deletions cut 5 bases from V and 0 bases from J, with 12 bases between. The CDR3 is made up of 14 amino acids. Germline loops: CDR1 SGHNT, CDR2 YYREEE (reference sequence). CDR3 loop: CASSSERSSYEQYF. The CDR3 DNA is TGTGCCAGCAGTTCGGAGCGAAGCTCCTACGAGCAGTACTTC.

This chain uses TRBV19 with TRBJ1-5; D may be TRBD1 (5 bases). CDR3 length equals 16 residues. Germline-derived CDR1 and CDR2 are LNHDA and SQIVND (reference sequence). The V gene lost 2 bases and the J gene lost 4 bases, with 15 bases spanning the gap. CDR3 amino acids: CASSIHFGGYNQPQHF. CDR3 DNA sequence: TGTGCCAGTAGTATACATTTCGGGGGTTATAATCAGCCCCAGCATTTT.

The chain has TRBV18 and TRBJ1-4; no definite D call. The CDR3 contains 15 residues. Per the germline V gene, CDR1 is KGHSH and CDR2 is LQKENI. With 3 bases removed from V and 10 bases from J, the gap between germline ends came to 18 bases. DNA of the CDR3: TGTGCCAGCTCACCGGTCGCGGCCTACTCGGGAAAACTGTTTTTT. Its protein is CASSPVAAYSGKLFF.

DNA for the CDR3: TGCGCCAGCAGCCAAGATGGGGTCAGGGCGGCTGGAAACACCATATATTTT. Its translation: CASSQDGVRAAGNTIYF. The rearrangement uses TRBV4-1 and TRBJ1-3, with D possibly being TRBD1 (5 bases). CDR1 MGHRA and CDR2 YSYEKL come from the germline V gene. The V and J ends lost 0 bases and 2 bases respectively, with 14 bases between them. The CDR3 length is 17 residues.

With regard to this clone: The sample carries other DNA sequences with the same CDR3. V usage is TRBV6-4 and J usage is TRBJ2-3, with D unclear. CDR1 and CDR2 from the germline V gene are MRHNA and SNTAGT. V shed 3 bases and J shed 1 base, with 5 bases lying between them. The CDR3 has 13 amino acids. CDR3: CASSEGGTDTQYF. CDR3 DNA sequence: TGTGCCAGCAGTGAAGGAGGCACAGATACGCAGTATTTT.

This clone has a single count. J is TRBJ2-1 and V is TRBV6-5; 7 positions agree with TRBD2. Germline loops: CDR1 MNHEY, CDR2 SVGAGI. This CDR3 contains 15 residues. Unmatched junction bases numbered 7, after V lost 6 bases and J lost 2 bases. CDR3 DNA sequence: TGTGCCAGCAGACTCGCTAGCGGCGCCTACAATGAGCAGTTCTTC. Encoded protein: CASRLASGAYNEQFF.

The count of this clone is one. This chain's CDR3 is CSVEEFASGGSYNEQFF. In DNA form, the CDR3 reads TGCAGCGTTGAGGAGTTCGCTAGCGGGGGTTCCTACAATGAGCAGTTCTTC. The chain has TRBV29-1 and TRBJ2-1; TRBD2 matches 10 bases. Germline CDR1 is SQVTM and CDR2 is ANQGSEA. The V segment lost 3 bases and the J segment 1 base; nucleotides outside the gene matches: 9. The CDR3 sequence is 17 residues long.

This chain joins TRBV2 and TRBJ1-5; 7 bases align to TRBD1. The germline V gene has CDR1 SNHLY and CDR2 FYNNEI. J lost 6 bases, V lost 8 bases, and 7 bases had no gene match. This CDR3 contains 13 residues. Written as DNA, the CDR3 is TGTGCCAGCTCCGACAGGGCAAGTCAGCCCCAGCATTTT. Translation: CASSDRASQPQHF.

V is TRBV13 and J is TRBJ2-2, with D perhaps given as TRBD1 or TRBD2 (5 bases each). V shed 5 bases and J shed 6 bases, with 19 bases lying between them. The CDR3 runs to 16 residues. Germline V gene data show CDR1 as PRHDT and CDR2 as FYEKMQ (reference sequence). CDR3 in DNA: TGTGCCAGCAGCCACGAGTCGGTATGGGGGTCCGGGGAGCTGTTTTTT. Protein product: CASSHESVWGSGELFF.

CDR3 in DNA: TGCGCCAGCAGCAGTGGGACAGCAACTAATGAAAAACTGTTTTTT. As protein: CASSSGTATNEKLFF. This rearrangement joins TRBV5-1 to TRBJ1-4; TRBD1 matches 7 bases. There are 15 residues in the CDR3. Germline CDR1 reads SGHRS; CDR2 reads YFSETQ. Unmatched junction bases numbered 3, after V lost 4 bases and J lost 0 bases.

This chain joins TRBV6-6 and TRBJ2-1; tentatively, D is TRBD1 or TRBD2 (5 bases each). The ends were cut back, 5 bases at V and 4 bases at J, with 12 bases in the middle. The CDR3 spans 14 residues. Germline CDR1 and CDR2: MNHNY and SVGAGI (reference sequence). The CDR3 loop is CASSHGTLYNEQFF. For the CDR3, the DNA is TGTGCCAGCAGTCACGGGACCCTGTACAATGAGCAGTTCTTC.

The J gene is TRBJ2-1, the V gene TRBV5-4; tentatively, D is TRBD1 or TRBD2 (5 bases each). The germline V gene has CDR1 SGHNT and CDR2 YYREEE (reference sequence). The V and J ends lost 4 bases and 4 bases respectively, with 9 bases between them. The CDR3 has 13 residues. The CDR3 DNA sequence: TGTGCCAGCAGCGGGACCCCTTACAATGAGCAGTTCTTC. Its protein is CASSGTPYNEQFF.

The J gene is TRBJ2-2, the V gene TRBV7-8; the match to TRBD2 covers 7 bases. The junction had 10 bases not matched to a gene; V was cut back by 1 base and J by 5 bases. The CDR3 contains 17 residues. Germline assignment: CDR1 SGHVS and CDR2 FQNEAQ. The CDR3 DNA follows: TGTGCCAGCAGCTTAGGCTGGTCGGGAGGTGGGACCGGGGAGCTGTTTTTT. This gives the protein CASSLGWSGGGTGELFF.

The rearrangement joins TRBV19 to TRBJ2-7; D may match TRBD1 or TRBD2 (5 bases each). The CDR3 is 12 residues long. The germline V gene encodes CDR1 LNHDA and CDR2 SQIVND (reference sequence). The V end lost 9 bases, the J end lost 9 bases, and 18 bases lay between the germline ends. CDR3 nucleotides: TGTGCCAGCCGGGACGTGGAGAGGAGGCAGTACTTC. It specifies CASRDVERRQYF.

About this clone itself: The same CDR3 is also encoded by other DNA sequences in this sample. CDR3 DNA: TGTGCCAGCAGCCCGCGGGGAGAGACCCAGTACTTC. It specifies CASSPRGETQYF. The rearrangement uses TRBV7-6 and TRBJ2-5; D may be TRBD2 (6 bases). The V gene's germline CDR1 is SGHVS and CDR2 FNYEAQ. V was cut by 5 bases and J by 4 bases, with 8 bases left in between. The CDR3 is made up of 12 amino acids.

V and J are TRBV4-3 and TRBJ2-3, with D possibly matching TRBD1 (6 bases). CDR3 length: 15 residues. Germline V gene data show CDR1 as LGHNA and CDR2 as YSLEER. V lost 2 bases, J lost 3 bases, and 12 bases lay in between. DNA for the CDR3: TGCGCCAGCAGCCAACGGATTGACAGGACAGATACGCAGTATTTT. Translating it yields CASSQRIDRTDTQYF.

This chain joins TRBV5-4 and TRBJ2-5; D may be TRBD1 (5 bases). The germline V and J ends were trimmed by 0 bases and 5 bases, with 11 bases remaining between them. The CDR3 has 14 amino acids. Germline V gene data show CDR1 as SGHNT and CDR2 as YYREEE (reference sequence). The CDR3 nucleotides read TGTGCCAGCAGCTTGGACAGGCTATGGGAGACCCAGTACTTC. This sequence encodes CASSLDRLWETQYF. Full variable domain (missing parts from reference TRBV5-4 and TRBJ2-5): ETGVTQSPTHLIKTRGQQVTLRCSSQSGHNTVSWYQQALGQGPQFIFQYYREEENGRGNFPPRFSGLQFPNYSSELNVNALELDDSALYLCASSLDRLWETQYFGPGTRLLVL.

The chain uses TRBV14 and TRBJ1-1, with unresolved D. CDR3 length equals 11 residues. Deletions cut 0 bases from V and 9 bases from J, with 5 bases between. Germline V gene data show CDR1 as SGHDN and CDR2 as FVKESK. The CDR3 region is CASSQERKAFF. The CDR3 DNA is TGTGCCAGCAGCCAAGAGAGGAAAGCTTTCTTT.

The chain carries TRBV18 and TRBJ2-3; tentative D call: TRBD1 (5 bases). V was shortened by 3 bases and J by 9 bases, with 10 bases between the two germline ends. The V gene's germline CDR1 is KGHSH and CDR2 LQKENI. The CDR3 spans 12 residues. CDR3: CASSPQGQTQYF. CDR3 coding DNA: TGTGCCAGCTCACCCCAGGGCCAAACGCAGTATTTT. Full variable domain (outside the CDR3, taken from reference TRBV18 and TRBJ2-3): NAGVMQNPRHLVRRRGQEARLRCSPMKGHSHVYWYRQLPEEGLKFMVYLQKENIIDESGMPKERFSAEFPKEGPSILRIQQVVRGDSAAYFCASSPQGQTQYFGPGTRLTVL.

The sample holds one count of this clone. Relative to the germline gene, one junction end is altered; a read error may explain this. The chain has TRBV15 and TRBJ1-5; D is uncertain. The CDR3 totals 14 residues. CDR1 and CDR2 (germline): LNHNV, YYDKDF (reference sequence). The CDR3 coding sequence is TGTGCCACCAGCGGAGACTATAGCAATCAGCCCCAGCATTTT. This codes for CATSGDYSNQPQHF.

The V gene is TRBV11-3, the J gene TRBJ2-5; D tentatively reads TRBD1 or TRBD2 (5 bases each). V dropped 1 base and J dropped 4 bases, with 13 bases sitting between them. The CDR3 sequence is 15 residues long. CDR1 SGHNT and CDR2 YENEEA come from the germline V gene. The CDR3 region has the DNA TGTGCCAGCAGCTTAGGGGGGAGAGGGGCAGAGACCCAGTACTTC. Protein sequence: CASSLGGRGAETQYF.

The rearrangement joins TRBV11-2 to TRBJ2-7; D assignment may be TRBD1 or TRBD2 (5 bases each). Germline assignment: CDR1 SGHAT and CDR2 FQNNGV. V dropped 3 bases and J dropped 9 bases, with 18 bases sitting between them. This CDR3 is 14 amino acids long. CDR3 coding DNA: TGTGCCAGCAGCTTCCTCGGGACCCCTCTGGTGCAGTACTTC. It codes for CASSFLGTPLVQYF.

The genes are TRBV18 and TRBJ2-3, with D possibly being TRBD1 (6 bases). From germline, CDR1 is KGHSH and CDR2 LQKENI. Trimming took 2 bases from V and 5 from J, leaving 20 bases between them. The CDR3 contains 17 residues. CDR3 DNA: TGTGCCAGCTCACCAATCCGTAGGGGGTTTTATAAAGATACGCAGTATTTT. The encoded protein is CASSPIRRGFYKDTQYF.

This chain links TRBV28 with TRBJ2-7; D might be TRBD2 (6 bases). Between the trimmed V and J ends, which lost 5 bases and 3 bases, there was a span of 23 bases. Looked up from germline, CDR1 is MDHEN and CDR2 is SYDVKM. The CDR3 covers 17 residues. CDR3 nucleotide sequence: TGTGCCAGCAGTCCGGGAGCCGTTGAGAGGAAGAACTACGAGCAGTACTTC. As protein: CASSPGAVERKNYEQYF.

This rearrangement joins TRBV7-2 to TRBJ2-7, with D perhaps matching TRBD1 or TRBD2 (6 bases each). The CDR3 spans 18 residues. V lost 3 bases to trimming and J lost 0 bases, with 21 bases between them. Germline V CDR1 and CDR2: SGHTA, FQGNSA. This CDR3 is CASSLTGLGRESSYEQYF. CDR3 DNA sequence: TGTGCCAGCAGCTTGACAGGCTTGGGTCGGGAGAGCTCCTACGAGCAGTACTTC.

There are a few counts of this clone. CDR3 nucleotides: TGTGCCAGCAGCTTGCTTCAGGGTAACGAGCAGTACTTC. Amino acid sequence: CASSLLQGNEQYF. The chain joins TRBV5-6 to TRBJ2-7; tentative D call: TRBD1 (5 bases). Germline lookup yields CDR1 SGHDT and CDR2 YYEEEE. The CDR3 consists of 13 residues. Trimming took off 1 base at V and 5 bases at J, with 10 bases between the two ends.

This chain connects TRBV18 to TRBJ2-5, with TRBD2 as a possible D gene (6 bases). CDR1 KGHSH and CDR2 LQKENI come from the germline V gene. Trimming stripped 6 bases from V and 5 bases from J, with 13 bases between. The CDR3 sequence is 13 residues long. The CDR3 here is CASSRRAGETQYF. The CDR3 region has the DNA TGTGCCAGCTCCCGACGGGCGGGGGAGACCCAGTACTTC.

The chain employs TRBV5-1 and TRBJ1-2, with D tentatively TRBD1 (5 bases). CDR3 length equals 15 residues. Trimming left V 0 bases short and J 6 bases short, with 15 bases between. Germline-derived CDR1 and CDR2 are SGHRS and YFSETQ. As DNA, the CDR3 is TGCGCCAGCAGCTTGGCTGGGGGGTCGGGAAATGGCTACACCTTC. Protein product: CASSLAGGSGNGYTF.

The rearrangement joins TRBV19 to TRBJ2-1; 12 bases agree with TRBD2. This CDR3 has 15 amino acids. J gave up 6 bases and V 5 bases, and 5 bases lay outside the gene matches. CDR1 and CDR2 (germline): LNHDA, SQIVND (reference sequence). CDR3 loop: CASSALAGGVNEQFF. The CDR3 DNA is TGTGCCAGTAGTGCACTAGCGGGAGGAGTCAATGAGCAGTTCTTC. Full variable domain (missing parts from reference TRBV19 and TRBJ2-1): DGGITQSPKYLFRKEGQNVTLSCEQNLNHDAMYWYRQDPGQGLRLIYYSQIVNDFQKGDIAEGYSVSREKKESFPLTVTSAQKNPTAFYLCASSALAGGVNEQFFGPGTRLTVL.